Here is one T cell receptor (beta chain) with its context. Recruited during active infection, patients (from Seattle) were subsequently followed longitudinally. This sample is drawn from a study of blood T cell repertoires in COVID-19. Turning to the study itself: COVID-19 samples from acute and convalescent phases originated in the United States, Italy and Spain.

Per the original methods: Using reference gene primer amplification, nucleated cell counts were estimated. Profiling relied on immunoSEQ multiplex PCR, and the TCRdb table lists in-frame clones only, not all of them. That table furnishes V, J and clone size, whereas the DNA furnished D and trimming. The sample lists some 220,000 clones; approximately 85% were seen once. This clonotype was obtained from a woman in her 70s with COVID-19, enrolled during active disease. Material: peripheral blood.

CDR3 in amino acids: CASSLDRRLAGGTDTQYF. CDR3 DNA: TGTGCCAGCAGCTTAGATCGGAGACTAGCGGGGGGCACAGATACGCAGTATTTT. The chain uses TRBV11-3 and TRBJ2-3, with 12 bases that match TRBD2. J lost 1 base, V lost 0 bases, and 5 bases had no gene match. The CDR3 is made up of 18 amino acids. The germline CDR1 and CDR2 sequences are SGHNT and YENEEA.